This is a list of T cell receptor beta chains from one sample in a study of blood T cell repertoires in COVID-19. Libraries were prepared by immunoSEQ multiplex PCR; TCRdb keeps only in-frame clonotypes and omits some of them. The profile shows some 380,000 clones, about 89% of them singletons. Sequencing was carried out using PBMCs or T cells enriched from blood (not recorded which). These receptor sequences come from a man younger than 45 who had recovered from COVID-19. The CDR3 runs from the conserved cysteine through the conserved F or W. A D gene is named only where the DNA matches it firmly. The size entry is marked missing in some rows and otherwise reads once, few, many or a size class.

V gene	J gene	D gene	clone size	CDR3 protein	CDR3 DNA
TRBV19	TRBJ1-4	TRBD1	.	CASSTLQGEKLFF	TGTGCCAGTAGTACCCTACAGGGGGAAAAACTGTTTTTT
TRBV10-2	TRBJ1-6	.	.	CASSDREVWNSPLHF	TGCGCCAGCAGTGATAGGGAGGTCTGGAATTCACCCCTCCACTTT
TRBV5-1	TRBJ2-7	TRBD2	few	CASSSSGGPYEQYF	TGCGCCAGCAGCTCCTCGGGGGGGCCTTACGAGCAGTACTTC
TRBV5-1	TRBJ2-7	.	.	CASSPGVGTGTYEQYF	TGCGCCAGCAGCCCGGGAGTTGGGACTGGAACCTACGAGCAGTACTTC
TRBV19	TRBJ2-3	.	few	CASSILGGSTDTQYF	TGTGCCAGTAGTATTTTGGGGGGATCGACAGATACGCAGTATTTT
TRBV27	TRBJ2-5	.	.	CASSFGAEETQYF	TGTGCCAGCAGTTTTGGTGCTGAGGAGACCCAGTACTTC
TRBV7-9	TRBJ2-1	TRBD1	few	CASSDARTGDEQFF	TGTGCCAGCAGCGACGCCCGTACAGGGGATGAGCAGTTCTTC
TRBV4-2	TRBJ2-1	.	.	CASSQDSGANNEQFF	TGTGCCAGCAGCCAAGATTCGGGAGCGAACAATGAGCAGTTCTTC
TRBV9	TRBJ2-1	TRBD2	.	CASTLDASGGNEQFF	TGTGCCAGCACCCTAGACGCCAGCGGGGGAAATGAGCAGTTCTTC
TRBV7-8	TRBJ1-2	.	.	CASGEERGGYTF	TGTGCCAGCGGGGAGGAGCGTGGAGGCTACACCTTC
TRBV5-6	TRBJ1-5	.	.	CAREIVFSNQPQHF	TGTGCCAGGGAGATAGTCTTCTCCAATCAGCCCCAGCATTTT
TRBV30	TRBJ2-7	.	.	CAWRTAGLSYEQYF	TGTGCCTGGAGAACGGCGGGTCTCTCCTACGAGCAGTACTTC
TRBV9	TRBJ2-3	TRBD2	.	CASSAGQTSGSTDTQYF	TGTGCCAGCAGCGCCGGCCAGACTAGCGGTAGCACAGATACGCAGTATTTT
TRBV30	TRBJ1-5	TRBD1	few	CAWSVSSRGSNQPQHF	TGTGCCTGGAGTGTTTCTTCCAGGGGGAGCAATCAGCCCCAGCATTTT
TRBV5-4	TRBJ2-5	TRBD1	.	CASSLGQGETQYF	TGTGCCAGCAGCTTGGGACAGGGGGAGACCCAGTACTTC
TRBV5-1	TRBJ2-1	.	.	CASSLGGPVDEQFF	TGCGCCAGCAGCTTGGGGGGGCCGGTGGATGAGCAGTTCTTC
TRBV18	TRBJ2-7	TRBD2	.	CASSPREGSHEQYF	TGTGCCAGCTCACCCAGGGAGGGGTCACACGAGCAGTACTTC
TRBV4-1	TRBJ1-1	.	.	CASTPSQVLNTEAFF	TGCGCCAGCACCCCCTCCCAGGTCCTGAACACTGAAGCTTTCTTT
TRBV11-2	TRBJ2-2	TRBD2	once	CASSLLAGGLSTGELFF	TGTGCCAGCAGCTTACTAGCGGGGGGGCTAAGCACCGGGGAGCTGTTTTTT
TRBV27	TRBJ1-2	.	few	CASSLAGGGNYGYTF	TGTGCCAGCAGTTTAGCGGGGGGCGGTAACTATGGCTACACCTTC
TRBV6-1	TRBJ1-6	.	.	CASSEGANSPLHF	TGTGCCAGCAGTGAAGGGGCGAATTCACCCCTCCACTTT
TRBV5-1	TRBJ2-1	TRBD1	once	CASRGDRYNEQFF	TGCGCCAGCAGAGGGGACAGATACAATGAGCAGTTCTTC
TRBV7-8	TRBJ2-5	TRBD1	few	CASVTGTVVQETQYF	TGTGCCAGCGTTACCGGGACAGTCGTACAAGAGACCCAGTACTTC
TRBV7-2	TRBJ1-6	.	.	CASSIDSNSPLHF	TGTGCCAGCAGCATCGACAGTAATTCACCCCTCCACTTT
TRBV30	TRBJ2-7	TRBD1	.	CAWSVDRAHEQYF	TGTGCCTGGAGTGTAGACAGGGCCCACGAGCAGTACTTC
TRBV12-5	TRBJ1-5	TRBD1	.	CASDKQGIQPQHF	TGTGCTAGTGACAAACAGGGGATTCAGCCCCAGCATTTT
TRBV4-1	TRBJ2-5	TRBD1	.	CASSQDGTGGQETQYF	TGCGCCAGCAGCCAAGATGGGACAGGGGGACAAGAGACCCAGTACTTC
TRBV9	TRBJ2-3	.	.	CASSVGTALITDTQYF	TGTGCCAGCAGCGTAGGGACAGCACTTATCACAGATACGCAGTATTTT
TRBV19	TRBJ1-6	.	once	CASSLVNSPLHF	TGTGCCAGTAGTCTCGTTAATTCACCCCTCCACTTT
TRBV6-5	TRBJ1-5	.	.	CASSSTENQPQHF	TGTGCCAGCAGTTCCACAGAGAATCAGCCCCAGCATTTT
TRBV4-3	TRBJ1-1	TRBD1	.	CASSQDTAGGSTEAFF	TGCGCCAGCAGCCAAGATACTGCAGGGGGTTCCACTGAAGCTTTCTTT
TRBV29-1	TRBJ1-5	TRBD1	.	CSVAQGANQPQHF	TGCAGCGTCGCACAGGGGGCTAATCAGCCCCAGCATTTT